This T cell receptor beta chain was recovered during a study of cytomegalovirus exposure and HLA in healthy donors. Overall study results and limits: Reports state that TCR beta sequences accurately predicted most subjects' HLA-A and HLA-B alleles. An observed cluster of highly shared sequence variants was recorded as a likely sequencing artifact. Cytomegalovirus status was reportedly diagnosed by the classifier with high sensitivity and specificity. Several V segments, TRBV6-2 and TRBV6-3 among them, could not be told apart and were dropped.

Use of 60 Vbeta and 13 Jbeta primers characterized the PCR. Repertoires were generated with immunoSEQ multiplex PCR, while TCRdb's copy carries only in-frame clones and drops some. The sample lists roughly 200,000 clones, 70% to 80% occurring once. V lost 6 bases and J lost 6; bases outside the gene matches: 3. The CDR3 loop spans 12 amino acids. The germline CDR1 and CDR2 sequences are MNHNY and SVGAGI (reference sequence). This clone has only a few counts. Its antigen is currently unknown. The sample taken for sequencing was PBMCs. The V gene is TRBV6-6, the J gene TRBJ1-1, with TRBD1 identical over 8 bases. This sequence originates from a man aged 25-40 years in good health and CMV-seronegative. The CDR3 DNA reads TGTGCCAGCAGCCCGGACAGGGCTGAAGCTTTCTTT. Translation: CASSPDRAEAFF.